These T cell receptor beta chains were read from a single sample in a study of T-cell reconstitution after alpha-beta-depleted transplantation in children. In TCRdb, the PCR reads were re-called with MiXCR into one record per CDR3 protein. Counted here are 450,000 to 550,000 distinct CDR3 sequences, around 10% occurring once; the ten biggest clones make up roughly 15%. Sequenced material: PBMCs, mostly from graft donor cells, taken 180 days after TCRalphabeta/CD19-depleted stem cell transplant. The receptors originated from a female patient aged 2 to 10 who had a stem cell transplant for aplastic anemia, so the T cells may come from the graft donor. Both conserved end residues are part of each CDR3. Each record gives: clone size, D gene, V gene, J gene, CDR3 protein, CDR3 DNA. D genes are given only for firm matches. Size values are once, few and many counts, or a class for expanded clones, and some rows have none.

>NA|TRBD2|TRBV6-5|TRBJ2-7
CASSYPQTSGSSYEQYF
TGTGCCAGCAGTTACCCTCAGACTAGCGGGAGCTCCTACGAGCAGTACTTC
>NA|NA|TRBV29-1|TRBJ2-6
CSASDRAGANVLTF
TGCAGCGCCTCAGATCGAGCTGGGGCCAACGTCCTGACTTTC
>NA|TRBD1|TRBV7-8|TRBJ1-5
CASSLLGQGNQPQHF
TGTGCCAGCAGCTTACTAGGACAGGGCAATCAGCCCCAGCATTTT
>few|NA|TRBV6-1|TRBJ2-7
CASSEGLATGHEQYF
TGTGCCAGCAGTGAAGGACTGGCCACCGGGCACGAGCAGTACTTC
>NA|TRBD2|TRBV4-2|TRBJ2-7
CASSQDSGGSSYEQYF
TGTGCCAGCAGCCAAGATTCTGGCGGGAGCAGCTACGAGCAGTACTTC
>few|NA|TRBV11-2|TRBJ2-7
CASSPTRPYEQYF
TGTGCCAGCAGCCCTACCAGACCCTACGAGCAGTACTTC
>NA|TRBD1|TRBV30|TRBJ1-4
CAWRPTGGPEKLFF
TGTGCCTGGAGGCCTACAGGGGGCCCAGAAAAGCTGTTTTTT
>NA|TRBD2|TRBV4-2|TRBJ2-2
CASSPFPLAGGTNTGELFF
TGTGCCAGCAGCCCCTTCCCGCTAGCGGGAGGTACGAACACCGGGGAGCTGTTTTTT
>few|TRBD2|TRBV18|TRBJ2-5
CASSPIAGDVSETQYF
TGTGCCAGCTCACCCATAGCGGGAGATGTGTCAGAGACCCAGTACTTC
>few|NA|TRBV28|TRBJ1-2
CASGRLSNYTF
TGTGCCAGTGGGCGTCTGAGTAACTACACCTTC
>NA|NA|TRBV28|TRBJ2-5
CASSSPDRLGETQYF
TGTGCCAGCAGTAGCCCCGACAGGTTGGGGGAGACCCAGTACTTC
>few|TRBD2|TRBV20-1|TRBJ2-7
CSASLAGPPYEQYF
TGCAGTGCTAGTCTAGCGGGACCGCCCTACGAGCAGTACTTC
>few|NA|TRBV20-1|TRBJ2-2
CSARRGPGELFF
TGCAGTGCTAGACGGGGGCCCGGGGAGCTGTTTTTT
>NA|TRBD2|TRBV15|TRBJ2-2
CATSRDLTSGRAGTGELFF
TGTGCCACCAGCAGAGATCTAACTAGCGGGAGGGCCGGCACCGGGGAGCTGTTTTTT
>few|NA|TRBV11-2|TRBJ1-2
CASSPGGGGYGYTF
TGTGCCAGCAGCCCCGGTGGCGGAGGGTATGGCTACACCTTC
>NA|NA|TRBV7-2|TRBJ1-2
CASSLSSIQGKSGDTF
TGTGCCAGCAGCTTATCGAGTATACAGGGAAAAAGCGGCGACACCTTC
>many|TRBD2|TRBV3-1|TRBJ2-1
CASSQSTSGGGENEQFF
TGTGCCAGCAGCCAATCGACTAGCGGGGGAGGCGAGAATGAGCAGTTCTTC
>many|NA|TRBV20-1|TRBJ2-5
CSASARTRETQYF
TGCAGTGCTAGTGCCAGAACCCGGGAGACCCAGTACTTC
>NA|TRBD1|TRBV20-1|TRBJ1-3
CSARDLRGPGNTIYF
TGCAGTGCTAGAGATCTCAGGGGGCCTGGAAACACCATATATTTT
>NA|NA|TRBV7-2|TRBJ2-5
CASSSRAPQETQYF
TGTGCCAGCAGCTCCAGGGCCCCCCAAGAGACCCAGTACTTC
>few|NA|TRBV4-3|TRBJ2-1
CASSQDDLNAEQFF
TGCGCCAGCAGCCAAGACGACCTTAATGCCGAGCAGTTCTTC
>NA|NA|TRBV20-1|TRBJ2-5
CSATRERTQYF
TGCAGTGCTACCAGGGAGCGGACCCAGTACTTC
>few|TRBD2|TRBV5-1|TRBJ2-2
CASSLLTSGRGTGELFF
TGCGCCAGCAGCTTGTTGACTAGCGGGAGAGGCACCGGGGAGCTGTTTTTT
>NA|NA|TRBV28|TRBJ1-5
CASSLLSHQPQHF
TGTGCCAGCAGTTTATTGAGCCACCAGCCCCAGCATTTT
>NA|TRBD2|TRBV24-1|TRBJ2-2
CATSDRSGTHTGELFF
TGTGCCACCAGTGACCGTAGCGGGACCCACACCGGGGAGCTGTTTTTT
>few|NA|TRBV7-8|TRBJ2-2
CASSLLRWGLTGELFF
TGTGCCAGCAGCTTACTTCGGTGGGGGCTGACCGGGGAGCTGTTTTTT
>few|NA|TRBV5-6|TRBJ2-1
CASSGPSGNEQFF
TGTGCCAGCAGTGGCCCCTCAGGCAATGAGCAGTTCTTC
>few|TRBD2|TRBV29-1|TRBJ2-7
CSVGPAGTLAEQYF
TGCAGCGTTGGACCAGCGGGAACACTAGCCGAGCAGTACTTC
>few|NA|TRBV27|TRBJ1-5
CATGPQGNQPQHF
TGTGCCACCGGCCCCCAGGGCAATCAGCCCCAGCATTTT
>NA|NA|TRBV25-1|TRBJ1-3
CASSDIQGRPAGNTIYF
TGTGCCAGCAGCGATATACAAGGGAGGCCGGCTGGAAACACCATATATTTT
>few|TRBD2|TRBV24-1|TRBJ2-3
CATSDLKTSGKPDTQYF
TGTGCCACCAGTGATCTTAAGACTAGCGGAAAACCAGATACGCAGTATTTT
>NA|TRBD2|TRBV6-1|TRBJ2-1
CASSPIGRGDNEQFF
TGTGCCAGCAGTCCAATAGGGAGGGGAGACAATGAGCAGTTCTTC
>NA|TRBD2|TRBV5-5|TRBJ2-7
CASSLAKAGASYEQYF
TGTGCCAGCAGCTTGGCCAAAGCGGGAGCCTCCTACGAGCAGTACTTC